This entry lists 9 T cell receptor beta chains sequenced from one sample in a study of T cells after yellow fever vaccination. Each CDR3 protein gets one entry after TCRdb re-called the 5' RACE reads with MiXCR. This sample has hundreds of thousands of distinct CDR3 sequences, with under 25% found just once. Sequences were derived from PBMCs, sampled 15 days after the yellow fever booster vaccination. Source of these receptors: a man aged 30 to 39 who received the YFV17D yellow fever vaccine.

This clonotype occurred many times. This sequence joins TRBV10-3 and TRBJ1-1; possible D gene TRBD1, 5 bases. From germline, CDR1 is ENHRY and CDR2 SYGVKD. The CDR3 covers 15 residues. V dropped 6 bases and J dropped 3 bases, with 17 bases sitting between them. The CDR3 spells CAIRASFGGDTEAFF. CDR3 in DNA: TGTGCCATCAGGGCCAGTTTCGGAGGGGACACTGAAGCTTTCTTT.

The table lists this clonotype with a few counts. The rearrangement joins TRBV7-2 to TRBJ2-1; D is uncertain. Deletions cut 5 bases from V and 10 bases from J, with 12 bases between. CDR3 length equals 12 residues. CDR1 SGHTA and CDR2 FQGNSA come from the germline V gene. CDR3: CASSPGWLEQFF. CDR3 DNA sequence: TGTGCCAGCAGCCCCGGGTGGCTGGAGCAGTTCTTC.

This CDR3 reads CASSQLQGARGNTIYF. Written as DNA, the CDR3 is TGCGCCAGCAGCCAACTACAGGGGGCGAGAGGAAACACCATATATTTT. The rearrangement links TRBV4-3 to TRBJ1-3; TRBD1 matches at 9 bases. This CDR3 comprises 16 residues. Germline values: CDR1 LGHNA, CDR2 YSLEER. The trim removed 2 bases at V and 4 bases at J, leaving 6 bases unmatched.

This clonotype has more than one count but fewer than ten. The genes are TRBV12-3 or TRBV12-4 and TRBJ2-3, with 10 bases fitting TRBD2. The CDR3 spans 14 residues. The junction had 4 bases not matched to a gene; V was cut back by 3 bases and J by 7 bases. The CDR3 sequence is CASSFGSGRYTQYF. CDR3 sequence (DNA): TGTGCCAGCAGTTTTGGTAGCGGGAGGTATACGCAGTATTTT.

Ten or more counts support this clonotype. V is TRBV21-1 and J is TRBJ2-1; TRBD1 is taken as the D call from the table, unchecked against the DNA. TRBV21-1 is classified as a pseudogene. CDR3 length: 14 residues. CDR3 DNA: TGTGCCAGCAGCCCCGTAGGTGGCTACAATGAGCAGTTCTTC. It is translated as CASSPVGGYNEQFF.

The rearrangement links TRBV7-2 to TRBJ2-2, with D uncertain. CDR1 is SGHTA and CDR2 is FQGNSA in the germline V gene. V lost 0 bases and J 3 bases, leaving 8 bases between the germline ends. The length of the CDR3 is 15 residues. The CDR3 region is CASSLASLDTGELFF. The CDR3 DNA reads as TGTGCCAGCAGCTTAGCGAGTTTGGACACCGGGGAGCTGTTTTTT.

In this sample, this clonotype turned up a few times. The chain employs TRBV7-2 and TRBJ2-3; D is undetermined. CDR3 length: 15 residues. Germline CDR1 reads SGHTA; CDR2 reads FQGNSA. V was trimmed by 1 base and J by 7 bases, leaving 15 bases between them. Written as DNA, the CDR3 is TGTGCCAGCAGCTTAGGGGGTACAGCAGTCAATACGCAGTATTTT. It yields the protein CASSLGGTAVNTQYF. Full variable domain (rest looked up from reference TRBV7-2 and TRBJ2-3): GAGVSQSPSNKVTEKGKDVELRCDPISGHTALYWYRQSLGQGLEFLIYFQGNSAPDKSGLPSDRFSAERTGGSVSTLTIQRTQQEDSAVYLCASSLGGTAVNTQYFGPGTRLTVL.

There are a few counts of this clonotype. V usage is TRBV12-3 or TRBV12-4 and J usage is TRBJ1-4; D call uncertain. V gave up 5 bases and J gave up 4 bases, with 11 bases separating them. CDR3 length: 14 amino acids. The CDR3 region is CASSERQLNEKLFF. DNA for the CDR3: TGTGCCAGCAGTGAGAGGCAGCTTAATGAAAAACTGTTTTTT.

The CDR3 is CASSLVGSGADEQFF. CDR3 sequence (DNA): TGCGCCAGCAGCTTGGTGGGCAGTGGGGCCGATGAGCAGTTCTTC. The gene calls are TRBV5-1 and TRBJ2-1; TRBD1 is a possible D gene (5 bases). Germline CDR1 is SGHRS and CDR2 is YFSETQ. The CDR3 has 15 amino acids. Deletions cut 0 bases from V and 8 bases from J, with 15 bases between.